This T cell receptor beta chain is drawn from a study of T cells in Graves' hyperthyroidism and ophthalmopathy. Amplified TCR beta CDR3 regions came from RNA transcripts. The HTBI primer set served for first-round RT-PCR of the TCR CDR3. TCRdb analysed the multiplex PCR reads with MiXCR anew, one entry per CDR3 protein. The sample has roughly 750,000 distinct CDR3 sequences, around 17% seen once. With respect to this clonotype: Mismatch with germline at one junction end may stem from a read error.

Input material: blood. This sequence was found in a man in his late teens or twenties with Graves' hyperthyroidism.

CDR3 nucleotide sequence: TGTGCCAGCAGTACCCCCCAAAGCGGCTACAACGAGCAGTTCTTC. Its translation is CASSTPQSGYNEQFF. The chain employs TRBV28 and TRBJ2-1, with D tentatively TRBD2 (5 bases). The germline CDR1 and CDR2 sequences are MDHEN and SYDVKM. CDR3 length: 15 amino acids.